Described below is a single T cell receptor beta chain sequence and its context. This CDR3 is 16 amino acids long. Trimming cost V 5 bases and J 6 bases; bases outside gene matches: 12. Germline CDR1 is MNHNY and CDR2 is SVGAGI (reference sequence). This entry is derived from a study of blood T cell repertoires in COVID-19. The table came from immunoSEQ multiplex PCR; TCRdb's copy has only in-frame clones and leaves some out. The data show approximately 450,000 clones, approximately 90% seen once. The rearrangement joins TRBV6-6 to TRBJ2-2, with TRBD1 matching 7 bases. This sequence originates from a woman aged 25 to 39 with acute or convalescent COVID-19. Sequencing was done on a sample of peripheral blood. The CDR3 spells CASSIDREEHAGELFF. CDR3 DNA sequence: TGTGCCAGCAGTATAGACAGGGAAGAACACGCCGGGGAGCTGTTTTTT.